What follows are 30 T cell receptor beta chains derived from one specimen sequenced in a study of technical replicates of blood from a handful of donors. Assay: immunoSEQ multiplex PCR; the TCRdb copy retains only in-frame clones and omits some. This sample has tens of thousands of clones, with around nine tenths found just once. The sample comprised T cells isolated from PBMCs. All receptors derive from a human donor in good health.

This rearrangement joins TRBV7-9 to TRBJ2-7; 7 bases align to TRBD1. The CDR3 loop spans 14 amino acids. The V segment lost 1 base and the J segment 1 base; nucleotides outside the gene matches: 1. Germline lookup yields CDR1 SEHNR and CDR2 FQNEAQ (reference sequence). The CDR3 reads CASSLEGQSYEQYF. The CDR3, as DNA: TGTGCCAGCAGCTTAGAGGGACAGTCCTACGAGCAGTACTTC.

This chain links TRBV29-1 with TRBJ1-1; TRBD1 aligns across 7 bases. The CDR3 sequence is 18 residues long. CDR1 is SQVTM and CDR2 is ANQGSEA in the germline V gene. The trim removed 7 bases at V and 3 bases at J, leaving 23 bases unmatched. The CDR3 sequence is CSAGPLTGRYVGDTEAFF. CDR3 coding DNA: TGCAGCGCCGGTCCCCTGACAGGGAGGTACGTTGGCGACACTGAAGCTTTCTTT.

J is TRBJ2-1 and V is TRBV6-5; 7 bases map to TRBD2. The CDR3 contains 13 residues. V was clipped by 2 bases and J by 14 bases; unmatched bases: 9. Germline values: CDR1 MNHEY, CDR2 SVGAGI. DNA for the CDR3: TGTGCCAGCAGTTACAATGGGGGAGGGCCTAAGTTCTTC. Amino acids: CASSYNGGGPKFF.

This chain connects TRBV2 to TRBJ1-1, with TRBD1 matching 7 bases. This CDR3 contains 13 residues. CDR1 SNHLY and CDR2 FYNNEI come from the germline V gene. The V and J ends lost 6 bases and 1 base, in that order; junction bases with no gene match: 2. CDR3 sequence: CASRRTGNTEAFF. The CDR3 nucleotides read TGTGCCAGCAGGAGGACAGGGAACACTGAAGCTTTCTTT.

This rearrangement joins TRBV5-6 to TRBJ2-7; 7 nucleotides align to TRBD1. This CDR3 comprises 15 residues. Germline V gene lookup returns CDR1 SGHDT and CDR2 YYEEEE. The J segment lost 4 bases and the V segment lost 2 bases, leaving 9 bases of the junction unmatched. In nucleotides, the CDR3 is TGTGCCAGCAGCTTTTTTGTGCAGGGGGAGTACGAGCAGTACTTC. It codes for CASSFFVQGEYEQYF.

The chain has TRBV5-4 and TRBJ2-7; 10 nucleotides align to TRBD2. Losses at the gene ends were 0 bases for V and 0 bases for J; bases not matched to a gene: 3. The CDR3 loop spans 16 amino acids. Germline-derived CDR1 and CDR2 are SGHNT and YYREEE (reference sequence). The CDR3 DNA reads as TGTGCCAGCAGCTTGGCGGCTAGCGGGGGCTCCTACGAGCAGTACTTC. This encodes CASSLAASGGSYEQYF.

V gene TRBV28 combines with J gene TRBJ2-7, with 8 bases matching TRBD1. CDR1 is MDHEN, CDR2 SYDVKM, per germline. The CDR3 runs to 17 residues. The V segment lost 2 bases and the J segment 3 bases; nucleotides outside the gene matches: 12. The CDR3 DNA sequence: TGTGCCAGCAGTTTACTGAGAGGACAGGGCCCTTACTACGAGCAGTACTTC. This codes for CASSLLRGQGPYYEQYF.

The chain is built from TRBV30 and TRBJ1-2; D may be TRBD1 (5 bases). This CDR3 has 12 residues. Trimming took 2 bases from V and 8 from J, leaving 12 bases between them. CDR1 is GTSNPN, CDR2 SVGIG, per germline (reference sequence). The CDR3 DNA reads as TGTGCCTGGAGTAGACTCCAGGGCGGCTACACCTTC. It codes for CAWSRLQGGYTF.

This chain joins TRBV5-1 and TRBJ1-1; D gene ambiguous. The CDR3 length is 14 residues. CDR1 and CDR2 (germline): SGHRS, YFSETQ. V gave up 0 bases and J gave up 0 bases, with 6 bases separating them. The CDR3 loop reads CASSLGGLNTEAFF. In DNA, the CDR3 is TGCGCCAGCAGCTTGGGAGGATTGAACACTGAAGCTTTCTTT.

J is TRBJ1-5 and V is TRBV18, with a tentative D call TRBD1 (5 bases). CDR3 length: 15 amino acids. CDR1 KGHSH and CDR2 LQKENI come from the germline V gene. Trimming shortened V by 2 bases and J by 3 bases, and 11 bases separated the two germline ends. Here the CDR3 reads CASSPDGQPNQPQHF. The CDR3 DNA follows: TGTGCCAGCTCACCAGACGGACAACCCAATCAGCCCCAGCATTTT.

This rearrangement joins TRBV5-1 to TRBJ1-4; maybe TRBD1 (6 bases). V lost 4 bases and J lost 4, with 14 bases in between. Germline V gene sequence: CDR1 SGHRS, CDR2 YFSETQ. The CDR3 is made up of 15 amino acids. CDR3 in amino acids: CASSTTGRVNEKLFF. The CDR3, as DNA: TGCGCCAGCAGCACTACAGGGCGAGTTAATGAAAAACTGTTTTTT.

DNA for the CDR3: TGTGCCAGCAGGGAACTTTGGGGGGGGACGGGCGAGCAGTACTTC. It yields the protein CASRELWGGTGEQYF. The rearrangement links TRBV2 to TRBJ2-7; TRBD2 matches at 7 bases. There are 15 residues in the CDR3. The germline CDR1 and CDR2 sequences are SNHLY and FYNNEI. V gave up 6 bases and J gave up 6 bases; unmatched junction bases: 14.

The V gene is TRBV19, the J gene TRBJ2-3; D ambiguous. This CDR3 is built from 14 residues. Germline V gene lookup returns CDR1 LNHDA and CDR2 SQIVND (reference sequence). Trimming took 4 bases from V and 3 from J, leaving 11 bases between them. CDR3 in DNA: TGTGCCAGTAGTAATTTTGAGGAGACAGATACGCAGTATTTT. It yields the protein CASSNFEETDTQYF.

This clone has just one count. The rearrangement links TRBV29-1 to TRBJ2-7, with 7 bases matching TRBD1. Germline CDR1 reads SQVTM; CDR2 reads ANQGSEA. This CDR3 region has 15 residues. Trimming removed 2 bases from V and 2 bases from J; junction bases left unmatched: 9. CDR3 bases: TGCAGCGTTGAATATATAGGGGGCGAAACCTACGAGCAGTACTTC. This encodes CSVEYIGGETYEQYF.

This chain joins TRBV28 and TRBJ2-7; 12 nucleotides line up with TRBD2. With V trimmed by 6 bases and J by 3 bases, 3 bases remained unmatched. Germline V gene lookup returns CDR1 MDHEN and CDR2 SYDVKM. The CDR3 sequence is 14 residues long. This CDR3 is CASRRGLAGYEQYF. The CDR3 DNA reads as TGTGCCAGCAGACGGGGACTAGCGGGCTACGAGCAGTACTTC.

The J gene is TRBJ2-6, the V gene TRBV4-2; 7 bases fit TRBD1. There are 20 residues in the CDR3. V gave up 2 bases and J gave up 0 bases; unmatched junction bases: 13. Germline V gives CDR1 LGHNA, CDR2 YNFKEQ. The chain's CDR3 is CASSQRHGTDLISGANVLTF. The CDR3 region has the DNA TGTGCCAGCAGCCAACGCCACGGGACAGACTTGATCTCTGGGGCCAACGTCCTGACTTTC.

V gene TRBV29-1 combines with J gene TRBJ1-1; 7 nucleotides agree with TRBD1. V lost 6 bases, J lost 6 bases, and 13 bases stayed unmatched. The CDR3 loop spans 14 amino acids. Germline V gene sequence: CDR1 SQVTM, CDR2 ANQGSEA. The CDR3 nucleotides are TGCAGCGTCCGCATTCCGGGACAGAGGTCTGAAGCTTTCTTT. Its protein product is CSVRIPGQRSEAFF.

The V call is TRBV30, the J call TRBJ2-1; tentatively, D is TRBD2 (5 bases). The germline V and J ends were trimmed by 8 bases and 0 bases, with 26 bases remaining between them. This CDR3 is built from 18 residues. Germline-derived CDR1 and CDR2 are GTSNPN and SVGIG (reference sequence). The CDR3 DNA reads TGTGCCCTAAACCCCAGCGGCGCGACTAAGAGCTCCTACAATGAGCAGTTCTTC. Amino acids: CALNPSGATKSSYNEQFF.

The chain links TRBV5-4 to TRBJ2-3; 9 nucleotides agree with TRBD1. Germline CDR1 reads SGHNT; CDR2 reads YYREEE (reference sequence). V lost 0 bases and J lost 3; bases outside the gene matches: 5. This CDR3 is built from 16 residues. For the CDR3, the DNA is TGTGCCAGCAGCTTGGGGAGACAGGGGGTTACAGATACGCAGTATTTT. Its protein product is CASSLGRQGVTDTQYF.

In DNA form, the CDR3 reads TGTGCCAGCAGCTTATCGAGGACTAGTCGCTACGAGCAGTACTTC. Encoded protein: CASSLSRTSRYEQYF. The gene calls are TRBV11-3 and TRBJ2-7; TRBD2 matches at 7 bases. V lost 2 bases, J lost 3 bases, and 7 bases stayed unmatched. Germline CDR1 SGHNT, CDR2 YENEEA. CDR3 length: 15 residues.

The genes are TRBV7-9 and TRBJ1-5; 9 nucleotides line up with TRBD1. Trimming removed 5 bases from V and 7 bases from J; junction bases left unmatched: 3. Per the germline V gene, CDR1 is SEHNR and CDR2 is FQNEAQ (reference sequence). The CDR3 totals 13 residues. The DNA for the CDR3 is TGTGCCAGCAGCAGGACAGGGGAACAGCCCCAGCATTTT. This sequence encodes CASSRTGEQPQHF.

In its sample, this clone was seen once. The chain employs TRBV9 and TRBJ1-4, with D maybe TRBD1 (6 bases). Per germline, CDR1 SGDLS and CDR2 YYNGEE. The CDR3 consists of 15 residues. V lost 2 bases and J 5 bases, leaving 13 bases between the germline ends. The CDR3 DNA sequence: TGTGCCAGCAGCGTGGGGGGGCCGAAAAATGAAAAACTGTTTTTT. Protein: CASSVGGPKNEKLFF.

The rearrangement uses TRBV4-2 and TRBJ1-2; D is possibly TRBD1 (5 bases). Germline CDR1 LGHNA, CDR2 YNFKEQ. V was pared by 0 bases and J by 2 bases, with 10 bases between. The CDR3 contains 15 residues. As DNA, the CDR3 is TGTGCCAGCAGCCAAGATCTTGACAGCAACTATGGCTACACCTTC. Translated: CASSQDLDSNYGYTF.

The chain carries TRBV25-1 and TRBJ1-1, with D perhaps TRBD1 (5 bases). V was cut by 6 bases and J by 3 bases, with 11 bases left in between. The CDR3 has 13 residues. Germline V CDR1 and CDR2: MGHDK, SYGVNS. CDR3 sequence: CASRARDDTEAFF. DNA for the CDR3: TGTGCCAGCAGAGCCAGGGATGACACTGAAGCTTTCTTT.

In nucleotides, the CDR3 is TGTGCCAGCAGTAGGCGGGAGGGCCCGGGTGAGCAGTTCTTC. Protein product: CASSRREGPGEQFF. This chain connects TRBV2 to TRBJ2-1; 9 bases map to TRBD2. CDR3 length equals 14 residues. Looked up from germline, CDR1 is SNHLY and CDR2 is FYNNEI. After removal of 5 bases from V and 9 bases from J, the junction contained 8 bases not matched to a gene. The full variable domain, with the rest looked up from reference TRBV2 and TRBJ2-1, is EPEVTQTPSHQVTQMGQEVILRCVPISNHLYFYWYRQILGQKVEFLVSFYNNEISEKSEIFDDQFSVERPDGSNFTLKIRSTKLEDSAMYFCASSRREGPGEQFFGPGTRLTVL.

The chain carries TRBV4-1 and TRBJ1-5; tentatively, D is TRBD1 (6 bases). This CDR3 is built from 17 residues. V lost 1 base and J 7 bases, leaving 20 bases between the germline ends. Germline V lookup: CDR1 MGHRA, CDR2 YSYEKL. The CDR3 region is CASSQVTGRRGAQPQHF. CDR3 in DNA: TGCGCCAGCAGCCAAGTCACAGGGCGCAGGGGCGCGCAGCCCCAGCATTTT.

V is TRBV25-1 and J is TRBJ2-5; 9 bases are shared with TRBD2. The germline V gene encodes CDR1 MGHDK and CDR2 SYGVNS. This CDR3 comprises 16 residues. V lost 1 base and J lost 5; bases outside the gene matches: 8. CDR3 coding DNA: TGTGCCAGCAGTGAATGGGCTAGCGGGGTTAAGGAGACCCAGTACTTC. Protein sequence: CASSEWASGVKETQYF. Drawing the rest from reference TRBV25-1 and TRBJ2-5, the complete variable domain is EADIYQTPRYLVIGTGKKITLECSQTMGHDKMYWYQQDPGMELHLIHYSYGVNSTEKGDLSSESTVSRIRTEHFPLTLESARPSHTSQYLCASSEWASGVKETQYFGPGTRLLVL.

The genes are TRBV28 and TRBJ2-1; D is possibly TRBD2 (5 bases). The V end was cut by 7 bases, the J end by 0 bases, with 13 bases between. The CDR3 has 15 amino acids. Germline V gene lookup returns CDR1 MDHEN and CDR2 SYDVKM. The CDR3 nucleotides read TGTGCCAGCAATCGACTACCCGGCTCCTACAATGAGCAGTTCTTC. It translates to CASNRLPGSYNEQFF.

The rearrangement joins TRBV28 to TRBJ1-1; D may be TRBD1 (6 bases). The ends were cut back, 3 bases at V and 1 base at J, with 21 bases in the middle. The CDR3 is 18 residues long. CDR1 is MDHEN and CDR2 is SYDVKM in the germline V gene. The CDR3 is CASSFSSQGQLQNTEAFF. CDR3 in DNA: TGTGCCAGCAGTTTCTCGTCCCAAGGACAGCTTCAGAACACTGAAGCTTTCTTT.

This chain links TRBV7-3 with TRBJ2-1; 11 bases are a match to TRBD1. Per the germline V gene, CDR1 is SGHTA and CDR2 is FQGTGA. Unmatched junction bases numbered 12, after V lost 5 bases and J lost 0 bases. This CDR3 comprises 19 residues. CDR3 DNA: TGTGCCAGCAGCGCACAGGACAGGGGGCGAATAGGCTCCTACAATGAGCAGTTCTTC. Its translation is CASSAQDRGRIGSYNEQFF.